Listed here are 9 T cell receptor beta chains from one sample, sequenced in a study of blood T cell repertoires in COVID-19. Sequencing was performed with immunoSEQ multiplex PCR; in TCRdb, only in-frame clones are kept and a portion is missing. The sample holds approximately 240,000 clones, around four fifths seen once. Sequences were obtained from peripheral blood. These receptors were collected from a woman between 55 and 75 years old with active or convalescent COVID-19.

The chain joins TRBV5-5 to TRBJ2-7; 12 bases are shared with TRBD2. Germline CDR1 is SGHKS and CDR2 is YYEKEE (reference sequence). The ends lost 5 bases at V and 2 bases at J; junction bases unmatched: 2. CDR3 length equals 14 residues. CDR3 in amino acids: CASSRTSGTYEQYF. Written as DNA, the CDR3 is TGTGCCAGCAGTAGGACTAGCGGGACCTACGAGCAGTACTTC.

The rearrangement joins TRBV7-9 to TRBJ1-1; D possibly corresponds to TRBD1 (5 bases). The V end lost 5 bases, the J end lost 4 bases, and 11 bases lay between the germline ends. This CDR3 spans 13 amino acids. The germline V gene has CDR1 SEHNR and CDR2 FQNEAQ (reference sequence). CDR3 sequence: CASSAEGFTEAFF. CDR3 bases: TGTGCCAGCAGCGCGGAGGGGTTCACTGAAGCTTTCTTT.

The CDR3 is CASRWTSGKDNEQFF. DNA for the CDR3: TGTGCCAGTAGGTGGACTAGCGGGAAGGACAATGAGCAGTTCTTC. The chain has TRBV19 and TRBJ2-1; 12 bases map to TRBD2. In germline, CDR1 is LNHDA, CDR2 SQIVND (reference sequence). The CDR3 runs to 15 residues. J was trimmed by 5 bases and V by 6 bases; bases with no gene match: 5.

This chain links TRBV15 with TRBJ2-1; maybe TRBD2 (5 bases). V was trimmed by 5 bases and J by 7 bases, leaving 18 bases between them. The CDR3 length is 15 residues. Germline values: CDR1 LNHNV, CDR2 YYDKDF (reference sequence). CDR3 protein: CATSAPLAEANEQFF. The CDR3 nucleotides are TGTGCCACCAGCGCCCCCCTAGCAGAAGCAAATGAGCAGTTCTTC.

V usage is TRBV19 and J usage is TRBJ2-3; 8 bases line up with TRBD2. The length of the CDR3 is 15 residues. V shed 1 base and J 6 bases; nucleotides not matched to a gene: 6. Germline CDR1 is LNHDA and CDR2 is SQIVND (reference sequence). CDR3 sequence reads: CASSIGSGRRDTQYF. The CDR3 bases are TGTGCCAGTAGTATAGGGAGCGGGAGAAGGGATACGCAGTATTTT.

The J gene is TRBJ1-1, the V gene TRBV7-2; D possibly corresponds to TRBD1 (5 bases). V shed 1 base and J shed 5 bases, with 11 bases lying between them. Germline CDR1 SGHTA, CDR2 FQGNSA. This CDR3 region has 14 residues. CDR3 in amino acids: CASSLVQGVTEAFF. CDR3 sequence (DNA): TGTGCCAGCAGCTTAGTTCAGGGTGTGACTGAAGCTTTCTTT.

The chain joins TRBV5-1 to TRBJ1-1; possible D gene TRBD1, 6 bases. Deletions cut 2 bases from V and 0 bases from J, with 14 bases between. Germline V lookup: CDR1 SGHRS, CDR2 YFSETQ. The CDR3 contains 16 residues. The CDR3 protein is CASSFDRTLLNTEAFF. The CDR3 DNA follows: TGCGCCAGCAGCTTCGACAGGACTCTCCTGAACACTGAAGCTTTCTTT.

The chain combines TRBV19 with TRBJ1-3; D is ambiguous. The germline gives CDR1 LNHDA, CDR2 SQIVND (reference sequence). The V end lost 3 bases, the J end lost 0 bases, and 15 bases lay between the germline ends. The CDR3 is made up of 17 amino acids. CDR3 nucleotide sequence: TGTGCCAGTAGTATCTGGTCGCGTAGCGCCTCTGGAAACACCATATATTTT. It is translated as CASSIWSRSASGNTIYF.

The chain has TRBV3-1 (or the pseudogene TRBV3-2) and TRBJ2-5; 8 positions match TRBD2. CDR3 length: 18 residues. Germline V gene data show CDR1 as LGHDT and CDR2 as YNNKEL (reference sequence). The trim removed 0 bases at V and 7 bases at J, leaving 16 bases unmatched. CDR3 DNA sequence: TGTGCCAGCAGCCAAGACCCCCCAGCGGGGGACCTCTTGGGGACCCAGTACTTC. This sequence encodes CASSQDPPAGDLLGTQYF.